One sample yielded the 27 T cell receptor beta chains listed below, sequenced in a study of blood T cells in healthy people across ages. Using a J-beta primer mix together with a sample-barcoded 5' primer, a second PCR was run for about 7 to 12 cycles. TCRdb used MiXCR to reprocess the 5' RACE reads, holding one entry per CDR3 protein. This repertoire shows over 1,500,000 distinct CDR3 sequences, about 49% found once; its top ten account for 2.1%. The specimen sequenced was blood. These receptor sequences come from a middle-aged woman in good health.

This chain joins TRBV28 and TRBJ2-7, with 8 bases that match TRBD1. Per the germline V gene, CDR1 is MDHEN and CDR2 is SYDVKM. CDR3 length: 15 residues. The ends lost 6 bases at V and 3 bases at J; junction bases unmatched: 10. CDR3 nucleotide sequence: TGTGCCAGCAGAGTTCCGACAGGGGCCATCTACGAGCAGTACTTC. It codes for CASRVPTGAIYEQYF.

This clonotype was seen a handful of times. The genes are TRBV7-2 and TRBJ2-1, with 9 positions matching TRBD1. This CDR3 contains 15 residues. The germline gives CDR1 SGHTA, CDR2 FQGNSA. The J segment lost 8 bases and the V segment lost 2 bases, leaving 7 bases of the junction unmatched. The CDR3 nucleotides are TGTGCCAGCAGCTTAAAGGACAGGGGATTGTATGAGCAGTTCTTC. It specifies CASSLKDRGLYEQFF.

The J gene is TRBJ2-3, the V gene TRBV6-6; the D gene could be TRBD1 or TRBD2 (5 bases each). The CDR3 has 14 residues. The V and J ends lost 9 bases and 2 bases respectively, with 15 bases between them. CDR1 is MNHNY and CDR2 is SVGAGI in the germline V gene (reference sequence). CDR3 DNA sequence: TGTGCCAGTTCCTCCGTGGGGGACACAGATACGCAGTATTTT. Amino acid sequence: CASSSVGDTDTQYF.

Concerning this clonotype: With a much larger clone just one base away, this may be a read error. V usage is TRBV4-3 and J usage is TRBJ2-7, with 8 positions matching TRBD1. Germline CDR1 is LGHNA and CDR2 is YSLEER. This CDR3 has 16 residues. CDR3: CAGRHVRDRIPYEQYF. For the CDR3, the DNA is TGCGCCGGCAGGCACGTTCGGGACAGGATACCCTACGAGCAGTACTTC.

V usage is TRBV20-1 and J usage is TRBJ2-5; possibly TRBD1 for D (5 bases). The last part of the DNA fits TRBJ2-7 better; the J call may be wrong. The CDR3 covers 12 residues. The V gene's germline CDR1 is DFQATT and CDR2 SNEGSKA (reference sequence). CDR3 region: CSARDFRGEQYF. CDR3 sequence (DNA): TGCAGTGCTAGAGATTTTAGGGGCGAGCAGTACTTC.

This clonotype appeared a single time. V is TRBV15 and J is TRBJ1-4; D call uncertain. The CDR3 contains 12 residues. Trimming cost V 4 bases and J 8 bases, with 8 bases left between them. Germline V gene data show CDR1 as LNHNV and CDR2 as YYDKDF (reference sequence). CDR3: CATSISSEKLFF. In DNA form, the CDR3 reads TGTGCCACCAGCATATCGTCCGAAAAACTGTTTTTT.

With regard to this clonotype: A much larger clone lies a single base off, so this may be a read error. V gene TRBV7-2 combines with J gene TRBJ2-5; either TRBD1 or TRBD2 may supply D (6 bases each). The CDR3 has 17 residues. V shed 4 bases and J shed 2 bases, with 20 bases lying between them. CDR1 is SGHTA, CDR2 FQGNSA, per germline. This chain's CDR3 is CASSSPGLARGQETQYF. In DNA form, the CDR3 reads TGTGCCAGCAGCTCTCCGGGGCTAGCGAGGGGGCAAGAGACCCAGTACTTC.

The chain employs TRBV6-5 and TRBJ1-6; D is perhaps TRBD1 (6 bases). CDR3 length: 13 amino acids. The germline V and J ends were trimmed by 8 bases and 7 bases, with 12 bases remaining between them. Germline V lookup: CDR1 MNHEY, CDR2 SVGAGI. The CDR3 DNA is TGTGCCAGCGGGGGGACAATAAATTCACCCCTCCACTTT. Encoded protein: CASGGTINSPLHF.

For this clonotype: At one end, the junction sequence differs from germline, possibly due to a read error. The V call is TRBV29-1, the J call TRBJ1-5; the D gene is possibly TRBD1 (5 bases). The CDR3 is 13 amino acids. Germline V gene lookup returns CDR1 SQVTM and CDR2 ANQGSEA. CDR3 loop: CSVGDGLDQAQHF. CDR3 DNA sequence: TGCAGCGTTGGGGACGGGCTAGATCAGGCCCAGCATTTT.

This sequence joins TRBV9 and TRBJ2-1, with D hard to call. Per the germline V gene, CDR1 is SGDLS and CDR2 is YYNGEE. CDR3 length: 13 residues. V was clipped by 0 bases and J by 9 bases, with 10 bases between them. Here the CDR3 DNA reads TGTGCCAGCAGCGTAGGGGCCCCCGGTGAGCAGTTCTTC. It yields the protein CASSVGAPGEQFF.

This clonotype was detected once. The chain is built from TRBV18 and TRBJ2-1, with 7 bases identical to TRBD1. Unmatched junction bases numbered 10, after V lost 3 bases and J lost 8 bases. From germline, CDR1 is KGHSH and CDR2 LQKENI. The CDR3 covers 15 residues. The CDR3 nucleotides read TGTGCCAGCTCACCCGGCGAGGGGGCGTTCCATGAGCAGTTCTTC. Encoded protein: CASSPGEGAFHEQFF.

This chain connects TRBV20-1 to TRBJ1-5, with a possible D match to TRBD1 (6 bases). V dropped 6 bases and J dropped 0 bases, with 18 bases sitting between them. Germline-derived CDR1 and CDR2 are DFQATT and SNEGSKA (reference sequence). This CDR3 has 16 amino acids. The CDR3 sequence is CSANPLGAHSNQPQHF. CDR3 DNA sequence: TGCAGTGCCAACCCCTTGGGGGCCCATAGCAATCAGCCCCAGCATTTT.

This clonotype occurred many times. The CDR3, as DNA: TGCGCCAGCAGCTTGGGAGCGGGGGAAGAGACCCAGTACTTC. As protein: CASSLGAGEETQYF. The chain combines TRBV5-1 with TRBJ2-5, with 8 positions matching TRBD2. With V trimmed by 0 bases and J by 3 bases, 1 base remained unmatched. The CDR3 is made up of 14 amino acids. Looked up from germline, CDR1 is SGHRS and CDR2 is YFSETQ.

The chain links TRBV3-1 to TRBJ2-5, with a weak D call TRBD1 (5 bases). The last part of the DNA fits TRBJ2-7 better; the J call may be wrong. The CDR3 covers 16 residues. Germline-derived CDR1 and CDR2 are LGHDT and YNNKEL (reference sequence). CDR3 bases: TGTGCCAGCAGCCTTATCGACAGACCGGGCCCCTACGAGCAGTACTTC. It translates to CASSLIDRPGPYEQYF.

This chain links TRBV2 with TRBJ2-1; 7 bases map to TRBD2. Germline loops: CDR1 SNHLY, CDR2 FYNNEI. V shed 11 bases and J 0 bases; nucleotides not matched to a gene: 7. CDR3 size: 14 residues. The CDR3 here is CARGRESSYNEQFF. The CDR3, as DNA: TGTGCCCGTGGGAGGGAGAGCTCCTACAATGAGCAGTTCTTC.

This clonotype was detected only a few times. The gene calls are TRBV11-3 and TRBJ2-1, with TRBD2 matching 9 bases. Germline lookup yields CDR1 SGHNT and CDR2 YENEEA. This CDR3 comprises 15 residues. After removal of 1 base from V and 7 bases from J, the junction contained 5 bases not matched to a gene. The CDR3 is CASSLGLAGTNEQFF. The CDR3 bases are TGTGCCAGCAGCTTAGGTCTAGCGGGGACAAATGAGCAGTTCTTC.

Here the CDR3 reads CASSKGDGFSETQYF. CDR3 in DNA: TGTGCCAGCAGCAAAGGGGATGGGTTCTCAGAGACCCAGTACTTC. This chain uses TRBV21-1 with TRBJ2-7. Judging by the DNA end, TRBJ2-5 fits better; the J call may be wrong. TRBV21-1 counts as a pseudogene. The CDR3 sequence is 15 residues long.

This chain uses TRBV28 with TRBJ2-7; TRBD1 matches at 8 bases. V shed 7 bases and J 7 bases; nucleotides not matched to a gene: 15. The V gene's germline CDR1 is MDHEN and CDR2 SYDVKM. The CDR3 has 15 residues. The CDR3 DNA follows: TGTGCCAGCAAATCGACAGGGGCGGTCTCCGATGAGCAGTACTTC. Its protein is CASKSTGAVSDEQYF. Full variable domain (outside the CDR3, taken from reference TRBV28 and TRBJ2-7): DVKVTQSSRYLVKRTGEKVFLECVQDMDHENMFWYRQDPGLGLRLIYFSYDVKMKEKGDIPEGYSVSREKKERFSLILESASTNQTSMYLCASKSTGAVSDEQYFGPGTRLTVT.

On this clonotype: This may be a read error: a much more frequent sequence differs by one nucleotide. CDR3 in amino acids: CASSLGALAQGDDEQYF. The CDR3 DNA reads TGCGCCAGCAGCTTGGGGGCCCTTGCGCAGGGTGACGACGAGCAGTACTTC. The chain is built from TRBV5-1 and TRBJ2-5; D may be TRBD1 (5 bases). The J call may not be correct, given that the DNA end is closer to TRBJ2-7. CDR1 and CDR2 from the germline V gene are SGHRS and YFSETQ. This CDR3 comprises 17 residues.

This clonotype was observed a handful of times. V and J are TRBV7-9 and TRBJ1-1, with 8 bases fitting TRBD1. The CDR3 consists of 13 residues. The V gene's germline CDR1 is SEHNR and CDR2 FQNEAQ (reference sequence). After removal of 5 bases from V and 6 bases from J, the junction contained 5 bases not matched to a gene. Here the CDR3 reads CASSPQGAAEAFF. Written as DNA, the CDR3 is TGTGCCAGCAGCCCCCAGGGGGCCGCTGAAGCTTTCTTT.

This clonotype was detected only a few times. The chain recombines TRBV7-9 with TRBJ2-4; TRBD1 aligns across 8 bases. The junction had 9 bases not matched to a gene; V was cut back by 4 bases and J by 7 bases. This CDR3 is 15 amino acids long. Per germline, CDR1 SEHNR and CDR2 FQNEAQ (reference sequence). CDR3 in DNA: TGTGCCAGCAGCTCCGACTTGGGGGACAGGAACATTCAGTACTTC. This sequence encodes CASSSDLGDRNIQYF.

The J gene is TRBJ2-3, the V gene TRBV10-2; 10 bases align to TRBD2. There are 14 residues in the CDR3. The junction had 6 bases not matched to a gene; V was cut back by 6 bases and J by 6 bases. From germline, CDR1 is WSHSY and CDR2 SAAADI. CDR3 region: CASREAGGVDTQYF. CDR3 DNA sequence: TGCGCCAGCAGAGAAGCGGGGGGGGTTGATACGCAGTATTTT.

This clonotype appeared a few times. The chain links TRBV29-1 to TRBJ1-2; no firm D call. This CDR3 spans 11 amino acids. V was shortened by 8 bases and J by 8 bases, with 15 bases between the two germline ends. Germline V gene data show CDR1 as SQVTM and CDR2 as ANQGSEA. The CDR3 loop is CSPAPLEGYTF. The CDR3 region has the DNA TGCAGCCCAGCCCCTCTAGAGGGCTACACCTTC.

On this clonotype itself: An end of the junction does not agree with germline; a read error may underlie this. The chain is built from TRBV7-9 and TRBJ2-1; 7 positions match TRBD1. This CDR3 is built from 15 residues. Germline V lookup: CDR1 SEHNR, CDR2 FQNEAQ (reference sequence). As DNA, the CDR3 is TGTACCAGCAGCTCACAGGGGCCCCCTTACAATGAGCAGTTCTTC. As protein: CTSSSQGPPYNEQFF.

A remark on this clonotype: Since the CDR3 does not end with the conserved phenylalanine or tryptophan, this likely comes from a read error. The chain uses TRBV5-5 and TRBJ2-3, with TRBD1 as a possible D gene (5 bases). CDR3 size: 14 residues. CDR1 is SGHKS and CDR2 is YYEKEE in the germline V gene (reference sequence). The V and J ends lost 2 bases and 2 bases respectively, with 9 bases between them. The CDR3 coding sequence is TGTGCCAGCAGCTTAGGGGCTTACACAGATACGCAGTATTTA. Translation: CASSLGAYTDTQYL.

The J gene is TRBJ2-4, the V gene TRBV28; 10 bases fit TRBD1. The J call may be wrong; the DNA end is better matched by TRBJ2-7. Germline V gene sequence: CDR1 MDHEN, CDR2 SYDVKM. The CDR3 sequence is 15 residues long. The CDR3 spells CASSLWGQGSHEQYF. DNA for the CDR3: TGTGCCAGCAGTTTATGGGGACAGGGGTCCCACGAGCAGTACTTC.

The gene calls are TRBV15 and TRBJ2-1, with D perhaps matching TRBD2 (5 bases). CDR1 is LNHNV and CDR2 is YYDKDF in the germline V gene (reference sequence). This CDR3 spans 14 amino acids. Trimming stripped 3 bases from V and 7 bases from J, with 13 bases between. In DNA, the CDR3 is TGTGCCACCAGCAGGCTCAGGTTAGCGAATGAGCAGTTCTTC. It is translated as CATSRLRLANEQFF.